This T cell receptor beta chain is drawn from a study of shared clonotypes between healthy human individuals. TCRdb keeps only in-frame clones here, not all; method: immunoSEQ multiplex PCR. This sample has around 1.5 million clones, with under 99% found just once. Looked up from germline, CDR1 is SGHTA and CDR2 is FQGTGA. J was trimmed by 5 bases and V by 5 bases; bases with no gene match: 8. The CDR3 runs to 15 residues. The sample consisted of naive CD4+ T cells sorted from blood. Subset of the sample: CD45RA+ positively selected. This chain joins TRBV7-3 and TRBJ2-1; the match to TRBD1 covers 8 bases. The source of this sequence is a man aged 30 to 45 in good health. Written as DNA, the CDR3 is TGTGCCAGCAGCCCGACCGGGACAGGTAACAATGAGCAGTTCTTC. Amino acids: CASSPTGTGNNEQFF.